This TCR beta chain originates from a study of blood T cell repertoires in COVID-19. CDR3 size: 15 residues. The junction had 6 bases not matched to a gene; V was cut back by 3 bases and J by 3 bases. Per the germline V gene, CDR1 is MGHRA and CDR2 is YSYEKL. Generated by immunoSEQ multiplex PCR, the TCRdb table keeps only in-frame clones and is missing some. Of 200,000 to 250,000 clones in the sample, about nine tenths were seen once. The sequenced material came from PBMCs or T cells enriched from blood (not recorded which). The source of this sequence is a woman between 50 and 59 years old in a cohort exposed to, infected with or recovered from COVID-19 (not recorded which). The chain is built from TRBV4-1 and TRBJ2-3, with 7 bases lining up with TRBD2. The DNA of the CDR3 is TGCGCCAGCAGCCAGGGGAGGGATTTTACAGATACGCAGTATTTT. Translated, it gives CASSQGRDFTDTQYF.